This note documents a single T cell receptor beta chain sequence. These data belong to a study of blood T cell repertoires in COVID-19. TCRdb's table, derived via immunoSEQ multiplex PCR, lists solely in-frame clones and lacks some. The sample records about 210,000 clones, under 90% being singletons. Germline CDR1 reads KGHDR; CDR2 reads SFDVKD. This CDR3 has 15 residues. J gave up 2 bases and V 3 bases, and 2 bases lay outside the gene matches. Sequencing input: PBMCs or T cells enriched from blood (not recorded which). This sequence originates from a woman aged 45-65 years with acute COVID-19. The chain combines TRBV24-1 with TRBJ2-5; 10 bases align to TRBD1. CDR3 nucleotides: TGTGCCACCAGTGATCCGGACAGGGGGCAAGAGACCCAGTACTTC. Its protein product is CATSDPDRGQETQYF.